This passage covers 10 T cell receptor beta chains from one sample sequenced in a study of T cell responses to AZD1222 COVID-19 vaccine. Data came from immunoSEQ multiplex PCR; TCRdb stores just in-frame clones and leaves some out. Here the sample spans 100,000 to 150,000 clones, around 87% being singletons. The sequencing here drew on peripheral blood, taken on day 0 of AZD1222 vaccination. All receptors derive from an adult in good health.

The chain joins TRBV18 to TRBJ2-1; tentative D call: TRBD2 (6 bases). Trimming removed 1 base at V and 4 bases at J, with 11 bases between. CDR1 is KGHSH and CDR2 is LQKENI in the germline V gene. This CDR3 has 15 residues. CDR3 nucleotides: TGTGCCAGCTCACCACTAGGACGGGGGTACAATGAGCAGTTCTTC. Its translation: CASSPLGRGYNEQFF.

DNA of the CDR3: TGTGCCAGCAGCCAAGGGGTCGGGAACACTGAAGCTTTCTTT. Translating it yields CASSQGVGNTEAFF. The chain couples TRBV3-1 (or the pseudogene TRBV3-2) to TRBJ1-1, with D unclear. The CDR3 loop spans 14 amino acids. Germline assignment: CDR1 LGHDT and CDR2 YNNKEL (reference sequence). The V end lost 1 base, the J end lost 1 base, and 7 bases lay between the germline ends.

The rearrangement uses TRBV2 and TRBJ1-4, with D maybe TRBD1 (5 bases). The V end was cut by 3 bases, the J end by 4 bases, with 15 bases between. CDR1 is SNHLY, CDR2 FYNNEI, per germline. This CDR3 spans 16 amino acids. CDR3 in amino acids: CASSEIGAGVNEKLFF. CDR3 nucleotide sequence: TGTGCCAGCAGTGAGATCGGGGCAGGAGTTAATGAAAAACTGTTTTTT.

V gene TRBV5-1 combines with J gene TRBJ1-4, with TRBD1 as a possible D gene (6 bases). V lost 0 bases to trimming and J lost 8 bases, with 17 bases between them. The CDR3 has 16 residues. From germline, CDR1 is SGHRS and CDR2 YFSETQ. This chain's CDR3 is CASSLATGSQQEKLFF. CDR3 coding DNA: TGCGCCAGCAGCTTGGCTACAGGGAGCCAGCAGGAAAAACTGTTTTTT.

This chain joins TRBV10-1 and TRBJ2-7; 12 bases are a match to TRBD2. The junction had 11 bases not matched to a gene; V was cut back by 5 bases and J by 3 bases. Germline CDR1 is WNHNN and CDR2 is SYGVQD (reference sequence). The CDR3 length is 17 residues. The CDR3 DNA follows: TGCGCCAGCAGTTCCGGGACTAGCGGGTATCTTTACTACGAGCAGTACTTC. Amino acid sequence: CASSSGTSGYLYYEQYF.

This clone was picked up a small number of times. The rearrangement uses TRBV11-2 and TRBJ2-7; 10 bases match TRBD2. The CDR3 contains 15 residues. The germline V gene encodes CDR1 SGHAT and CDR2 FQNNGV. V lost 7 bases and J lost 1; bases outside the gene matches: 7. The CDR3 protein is CASKPRTSGSYEQYF. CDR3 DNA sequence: TGTGCCAGCAAGCCAAGGACTAGCGGATCCTACGAGCAGTACTTC.

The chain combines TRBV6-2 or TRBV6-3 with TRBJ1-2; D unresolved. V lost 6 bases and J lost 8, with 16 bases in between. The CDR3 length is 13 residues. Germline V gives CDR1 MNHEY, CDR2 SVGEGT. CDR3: CASSAGLLSGYTF. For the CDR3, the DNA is TGTGCCAGCAGCGCTGGACTCCTCTCAGGCTACACCTTC.

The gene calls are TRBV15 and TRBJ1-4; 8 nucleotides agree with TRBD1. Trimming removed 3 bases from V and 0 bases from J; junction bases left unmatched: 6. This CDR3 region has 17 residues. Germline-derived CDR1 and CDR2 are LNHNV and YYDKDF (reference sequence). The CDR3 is CATSRGQGASTNEKLFF. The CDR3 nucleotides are TGTGCCACCAGCAGGGGCCAGGGGGCCTCAACTAATGAAAAACTGTTTTTT.

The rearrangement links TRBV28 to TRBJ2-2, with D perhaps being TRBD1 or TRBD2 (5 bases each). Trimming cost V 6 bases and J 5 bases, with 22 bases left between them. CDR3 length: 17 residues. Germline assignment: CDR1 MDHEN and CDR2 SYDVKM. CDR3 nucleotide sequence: TGTGCCAGCAGCGGAAACCTCGGGGACGGCCTAACCGGGGAGCTGTTTTTT. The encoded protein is CASSGNLGDGLTGELFF. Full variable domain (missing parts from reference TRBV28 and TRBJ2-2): DVKVTQSSRYLVKRTGEKVFLECVQDMDHENMFWYRQDPGLGLRLIYFSYDVKMKEKGDIPEGYSVSREKKERFSLILESASTNQTSMYLCASSGNLGDGLTGELFFGEGSRLTVL.

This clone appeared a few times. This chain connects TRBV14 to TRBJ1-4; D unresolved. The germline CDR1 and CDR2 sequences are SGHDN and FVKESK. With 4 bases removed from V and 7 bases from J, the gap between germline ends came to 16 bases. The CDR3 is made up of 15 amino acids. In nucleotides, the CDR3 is TGTGCCAGCAGCCCCGATAATCACCGGGCTGAAAAACTGTTTTTT. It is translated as CASSPDNHRAEKLFF.